This T cell receptor (beta chain) was sequenced during a study of T cells after yellow fever vaccination. Germline CDR1 and CDR2: SGHRS and YFSETQ. V was clipped by 2 bases and J by 6 bases, with 4 bases between them. This CDR3 region has 11 residues. TCRdb re-analysed the 5' RACE reads in MiXCR, keeping a single row per CDR3 protein. The sample shows a few hundred thousand distinct CDR3 sequences, 8.7% of them seen only once. This sequence originates from a man younger than 30 who received the YFV17D yellow fever vaccine. The gene calls are TRBV5-1 and TRBJ2-3; no reliable D call. The sequences come from CD4+ T cells sorted from PBMCs, collected 5 days after the yellow fever booster vaccination. The CDR3 protein is CASSFMDTQYF. DNA for the CDR3: TGCGCCAGCAGCTTCATGGATACGCAGTATTTT.